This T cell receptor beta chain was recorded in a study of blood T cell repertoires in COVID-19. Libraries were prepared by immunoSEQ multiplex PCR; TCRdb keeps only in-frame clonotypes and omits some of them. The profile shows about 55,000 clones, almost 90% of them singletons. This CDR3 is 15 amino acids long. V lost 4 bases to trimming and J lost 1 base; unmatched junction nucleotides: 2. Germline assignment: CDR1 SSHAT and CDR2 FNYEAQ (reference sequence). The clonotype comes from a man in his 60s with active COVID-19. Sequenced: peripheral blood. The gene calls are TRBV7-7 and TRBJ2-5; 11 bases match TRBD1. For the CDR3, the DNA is TGTGCCAGCAGCTCGGGACAGGGGGGCCAAGAGACCCAGTACTTC. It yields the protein CASSSGQGGQETQYF.